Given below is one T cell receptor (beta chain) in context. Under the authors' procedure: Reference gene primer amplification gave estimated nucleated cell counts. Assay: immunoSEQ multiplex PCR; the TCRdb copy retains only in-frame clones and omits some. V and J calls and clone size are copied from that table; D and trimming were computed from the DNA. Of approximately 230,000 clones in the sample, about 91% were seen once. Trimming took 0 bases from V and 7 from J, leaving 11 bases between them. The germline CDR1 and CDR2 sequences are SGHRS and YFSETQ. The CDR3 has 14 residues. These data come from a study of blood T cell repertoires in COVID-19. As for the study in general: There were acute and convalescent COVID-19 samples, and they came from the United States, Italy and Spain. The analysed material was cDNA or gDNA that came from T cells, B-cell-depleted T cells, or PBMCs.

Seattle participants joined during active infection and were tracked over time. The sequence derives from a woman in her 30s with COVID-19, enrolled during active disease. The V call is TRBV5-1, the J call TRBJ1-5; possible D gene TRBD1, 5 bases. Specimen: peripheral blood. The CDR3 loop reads CASSLEAGEQPQHF. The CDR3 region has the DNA TGCGCCAGCAGCTTGGAGGCGGGGGAACAGCCCCAGCATTTT. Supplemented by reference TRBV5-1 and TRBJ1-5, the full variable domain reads KAGVTQTPRYLIKTRGQQVTLSCSPISGHRSVSWYQQTPGQGLQFLFEYFSETQRNKGNFPGRFSGRQFSNSRSEMNVSTLELGDSALYLCASSLEAGEQPQHFGDGTRLSIL.